This entry is about one TCR beta chain. These data originate in a study of control samples from healthy donors and cancer patients. Repertoires were generated with immunoSEQ multiplex PCR, while TCRdb's copy carries only in-frame clones and drops some. The table lists about 110,000 clones, roughly 90% of them singletons. This clonotype was obtained from a woman aged 60 to 75 with lung cancer. The sequencing sample was made of PBMCs.

This CDR3 is CASSKKTAPQETQYF. DNA of the CDR3: TGTGCCAGCAGCAAGAAGACAGCCCCTCAAGAGACCCAGTACTTC. V usage is TRBV3-1 (or the pseudogene TRBV3-2) and J usage is TRBJ2-5; D possibly corresponds to TRBD1 (5 bases). Trimming took off 5 bases at V and 2 bases at J, with 15 bases between the two ends. This CDR3 has 15 amino acids. Germline V lookup: CDR1 LGHDT, CDR2 YNNKEL (reference sequence).